Listed below are T cell receptor beta chains from one sample, sequenced in a study of T cells after yellow fever vaccination. From the 5' RACE reads, TCRdb called clonotypes with MiXCR, one entry per CDR3 protein. This sample yields approximately 110,000 distinct CDR3 sequences, of which 7.4% are seen a single time; 2% to 3% belongs to the top ten. The material was CD4+ T cells sorted from PBMCs, obtained more than 8 days after the first yellow fever vaccination. These receptors came from a man aged 18 to 29 who received the YFV17D yellow fever vaccine. CDR3s include the opening cysteine and the closing phenylalanine or tryptophan. Fields, in order: V gene, clone size, J gene, D gene, CDR3 DNA, CDR3 protein. The D gene is left open where the match is weak. Clone sizes are given selectively: once, few, many, or a class where the clone is expanded.

V: TRBV21-1
size: many
J: TRBJ2-1
D: -
DNA: TGTGCCCCGGGACTAGCGGGTTTCCGGGACAATGAGCAGTTCTTC
CDR3: CAPGLAGFRDNEQFF

V: TRBV12-3/TRBV12-4
size: many
J: TRBJ2-5
D: TRBD2
DNA: TGTGCCAGCAGCCCGACGGGGGGGGAGACCCAGTACTTC
CDR3: CASSPTGGETQYF

V: TRBV7-2
size: -
J: TRBJ2-2
D: TRBD2
DNA: TGTGCCAGCAGGAGAGCGGGGGAAACCACCGGGGAGCTGTTTTTT
CDR3: CASRRAGETTGELFF

V: TRBV20-1
size: many
J: TRBJ1-5
D: -
DNA: TGCAGCGGCGTGCTGGGATTAAATCAGCCCCAGCATTTT
CDR3: CSGVLGLNQPQHF

V: TRBV12-3/TRBV12-4
size: many
J: TRBJ2-5
D: -
DNA: TGTGCCAGCAGTTTATCAGTTGAGACCCAGTACTTC
CDR3: CASSLSVETQYF

V: TRBV4-1
size: many
J: TRBJ2-3
D: TRBD2
DNA: TGCGCCAGCAGCCAAGGCCCCTATAGGGCGGGGGTCGTTACTAGCACAGATACGCAGTATTTT
CDR3: CASSQGPYRAGVVTSTDTQYF

V: TRBV24-1
size: many
J: TRBJ2-3
D: -
DNA: TGTGCCACCAGTGATTTGCCAACAGATACGCAGTATTTT
CDR3: CATSDLPTDTQYF

V: TRBV7-2
size: many
J: TRBJ1-2
D: -
DNA: TGTGCCAGCAGCTTAGGAGCAGGGTGGTCCTATGGCTACACCTTC
CDR3: CASSLGAGWSYGYTF

V: TRBV5-1
size: many
J: TRBJ1-1
D: TRBD1
DNA: TGCGCCAGCAGCCCGGGACAGGGCGTTGCCAATGAAGCTTTCTTT
CDR3: CASSPGQGVANEAFF

V: TRBV15
size: few
J: TRBJ2-1
D: TRBD2
DNA: TGTGCCACCAGCAGACGAGCGGGGGGGGGCAATGAGCAGTTCTTC
CDR3: CATSRRAGGGNEQFF

V: TRBV9
size: many
J: TRBJ1-2
D: -
DNA: TGTGCCAGCAGCCTTTTGGTAGCTAACTATGGCTACACCTTC
CDR3: CASSLLVANYGYTF

V: TRBV6-1
size: many
J: TRBJ1-2
D: -
DNA: TGTGCCAGCAGGCTGGAGTATGGCTACACCTTC
CDR3: CASRLEYGYTF

V: TRBV20-1
size: many
J: TRBJ2-7
D: TRBD2
DNA: TGCAGTGCTATTGGGACTAGCGGGGGGCGGTACGAGCAGTACTTC
CDR3: CSAIGTSGGRYEQYF

V: TRBV10-2
size: many
J: TRBJ2-3
D: TRBD2
DNA: TGCGCCAGCAGTGGACTAGCGGGGGCATATACGCAGTATTTT
CDR3: CASSGLAGAYTQYF

V: TRBV5-1
size: many
J: TRBJ2-3
D: -
DNA: TGCGCCAGCAGCTTCGCCACCCAAGCAGATACGCAGTATTTT
CDR3: CASSFATQADTQYF

V: TRBV7-6
size: many
J: TRBJ2-1
D: TRBD1
DNA: TGTGCCAGCAGCATAGGGACAGGGAGCTACAATGAGCAGTTCTTC
CDR3: CASSIGTGSYNEQFF

V: TRBV4-1
size: many
J: TRBJ1-4
D: -
DNA: TGCGCCAGCAGCCCGGGTGAAGCCCGTGAAAAACTGTTTTTT
CDR3: CASSPGEAREKLFF

V: TRBV12-3/TRBV12-4
size: many
J: TRBJ1-5
D: -
DNA: TGTGCCAGCAGTTCCGCCGGGTATAGCAATCAGCCCCAGCATTTT
CDR3: CASSSAGYSNQPQHF

V: TRBV6-1
size: -
J: TRBJ1-1
D: -
DNA: TGTGCCAGCAGTGGACAGGTTCAGTTGGACACTGAAGCTTTCTTT
CDR3: CASSGQVQLDTEAFF

V: TRBV30
size: -
J: TRBJ2-7
D: -
DNA: TGTGCCTGGAGTGTCAACTACGAGCAGTACTTC
CDR3: CAWSVNYEQYF

V: TRBV9
size: many
J: TRBJ2-1
D: -
DNA: TGTGCCAGCAGCGGGGGCAAAGGGCCTTATGGTGAGCAGTTCTTC
CDR3: CASSGGKGPYGEQFF

V: TRBV7-9
size: many
J: TRBJ1-2
D: -
DNA: TGTGCCAGCAGCTTAGGCGCGGCAGGGAGATATGGCTACACCTTC
CDR3: CASSLGAAGRYGYTF

V: TRBV29-1
size: many
J: TRBJ2-1
D: -
DNA: TGCAGCGTGTTGGCTCTAATCGGGATGGATGAGCAGTTCTTC
CDR3: CSVLALIGMDEQFF

V: TRBV7-2
size: many
J: TRBJ1-5
D: -
DNA: TGTGCCAGCAGCTCCCGCGGCAATCAGCCCCAGCATTTT
CDR3: CASSSRGNQPQHF

V: TRBV11-1
size: many
J: TRBJ2-3
D: TRBD2
DNA: TGTGCCAGCAGCGCCGGGACTAGCGGGGGTCGAAGCACAGATACGCAGTATTTT
CDR3: CASSAGTSGGRSTDTQYF

V: TRBV5-1
size: many
J: TRBJ2-7
D: TRBD1
DNA: TGCGCCAGCAGCCCGGGACAGGGATCTCTCTACGAGCAGTACTTC
CDR3: CASSPGQGSLYEQYF

V: TRBV12-3/TRBV12-4
size: many
J: TRBJ1-4
D: -
DNA: TGTGCCAGCAGTTTTGTGGGGATGGCTGAAAAACTGTTTTTT
CDR3: CASSFVGMAEKLFF

V: TRBV7-9
size: -
J: TRBJ1-2
D: TRBD1
DNA: TGTGCCAGCAGCCCGTCGACAGGGAACGGCTACACCTTC
CDR3: CASSPSTGNGYTF

V: TRBV4-3
size: -
J: TRBJ1-2
D: -
DNA: TGCGCCAGCAGCCAGGATCAGGGTTACTATGGCTACACCTTC
CDR3: CASSQDQGYYGYTF

V: TRBV7-6
size: many
J: TRBJ2-5
D: -
DNA: TGTGCCAGCAGCTTAGGGGGGCGGGGGCTTACAGAGACCCAGTACTTC
CDR3: CASSLGGRGLTETQYF

V: TRBV12-3/TRBV12-4
size: many
J: TRBJ1-5
D: -
DNA: TGTGCCAGCAGTTATCATAGTCTGGGGGATCAGCCCCAGCATTTT
CDR3: CASSYHSLGDQPQHF

V: TRBV5-1
size: many
J: TRBJ2-5
D: -
DNA: TGCGCCAGCAGCAATCAGGGATCGGAGACCCAGTACTTC
CDR3: CASSNQGSETQYF

V: TRBV10-3
size: many
J: TRBJ1-5
D: -
DNA: TGTGCCATCAGTGTGGCGGTTAATCAGCCCCAGCATTTT
CDR3: CAISVAVNQPQHF

V: TRBV12-3/TRBV12-4
size: many
J: TRBJ2-5
D: -
DNA: TGTGCCAGCAGTTTGTCCCGGGGATTCCAGTACTTC
CDR3: CASSLSRGFQYF

V: TRBV12-3/TRBV12-4
size: many
J: TRBJ1-2
D: TRBD1
DNA: TGTGCCAGCAGTTTAGACAGGGGATATGGCTACACCTTC
CDR3: CASSLDRGYGYTF

V: TRBV5-4
size: many
J: TRBJ2-3
D: -
DNA: TGTGCCAGCAGCTCTTCTAGGGGGGGCACAGATACGCAGTATTTT
CDR3: CASSSSRGGTDTQYF

V: TRBV7-2
size: few
J: TRBJ1-4
D: TRBD1
DNA: TGTGCCAGCAGCTTTTGGCAGGGGGACGAAAAACTGTTTTTT
CDR3: CASSFWQGDEKLFF

V: TRBV20-1
size: -
J: TRBJ2-2
D: TRBD2
DNA: TGCAGTGCTAGAGTGATTCTAGCGGACCTAAACACCGGGGAGCTGTTTTTT
CDR3: CSARVILADLNTGELFF

V: TRBV7-7
size: many
J: TRBJ1-5
D: -
DNA: TGTGCCAGCAGCCGAGGGGATGGTCAGCCCCAGCATTTT
CDR3: CASSRGDGQPQHF

V: TRBV20-1
size: many
J: TRBJ2-7
D: -
DNA: TGCAGTGCTAGGGGTTGGTCGCAGGGTAACGAGCAGTACTTC
CDR3: CSARGWSQGNEQYF

V: TRBV6-4
size: many
J: TRBJ2-1
D: TRBD2
DNA: TGTGCCAGACCTCCGCGGGTAGGTGGCGCGGGGGGCAATGAGCAGTTCTTC
CDR3: CARPPRVGGAGGNEQFF

V: TRBV20-1
size: -
J: TRBJ1-6
D: TRBD1
DNA: TGCAGTGCTAGGGGGGACAGAGTTAGCTATAATTCACCCCTCCACTTT
CDR3: CSARGDRVSYNSPLHF

V: TRBV10-2
size: few
J: TRBJ2-3
D: TRBD2
DNA: TGCGCCAGCAGCTCACTAGCGGGGGCCGTAGATACGCAGTATTTT
CDR3: CASSSLAGAVDTQYF

V: TRBV11-3
size: many
J: TRBJ2-3
D: TRBD2
DNA: TGTGCCAGCAGCTTGGACGGCGGGGGGGCGAGTACGCAGTATTTT
CDR3: CASSLDGGGASTQYF

V: TRBV5-4
size: many
J: TRBJ1-1
D: -
DNA: TGTGCCACCGGCGGGCAGGGGTCGGTCACTGAAGCTTTCTTT
CDR3: CATGGQGSVTEAFF

V: TRBV5-1
size: many
J: TRBJ1-1
D: -
DNA: TGCGCCAGCAGCTTGGCCGGGACCACTGAAGCTTTCTTT
CDR3: CASSLAGTTEAFF

V: TRBV7-2
size: -
J: TRBJ1-1
D: -
DNA: TGTGCCAGCAGCTTTTACGGTCAGGGGAACACTGAAGCTTTCTTT
CDR3: CASSFYGQGNTEAFF